Below, 25 T cell receptor beta chains from the same sample are listed, as sequenced in a study of blood T cell repertoires in COVID-19. Sequencing was performed with immunoSEQ multiplex PCR; in TCRdb, only in-frame clones are kept and a portion is missing. The data contain under 60,000 clones, around 90% of them seen just once; the ten biggest clones take up approximately 4%. The sample taken for sequencing was peripheral blood. Receptor source: a human donor in a cohort sampled during active COVID-19.

This chain joins TRBV9 and TRBJ1-5; D is uncertain. From germline, CDR1 is SGDLS and CDR2 YYNGEE. The CDR3 is 14 amino acids. V was shortened by 3 bases and J by 4 bases, with 11 bases between the two germline ends. The chain's CDR3 is CASSAGFGNQPQHF. The CDR3 bases are TGTGCCAGCAGCGCGGGGTTCGGGAATCAGCCCCAGCATTTT.

This clone came up once. This chain uses TRBV13 with TRBJ2-7; 12 bases agree with TRBD1. The CDR3 spans 14 residues. Trimming at V came to 4 bases and at J to 5 bases, leaving 3 bases not matched to a gene. Germline CDR1 is PRHDT and CDR2 is FYEKMQ (reference sequence). CDR3 DNA: TGTGCCAGCAGCTCCGGGACAGGGGGCCACGAGCAGTACGTC. The encoded protein is CASSSGTGGHEQYV.

The rearrangement uses TRBV28 and TRBJ1-5, with 10 bases aligning to TRBD1. The CDR3 extends over 20 amino acids. CDR1 and CDR2 from the germline V gene are MDHEN and SYDVKM. V lost 6 bases to trimming and J lost 0 bases; unmatched junction nucleotides: 17. CDR3 amino acids: CASSPLPGQGHSYSNQPQHF. CDR3 sequence (DNA): TGTGCCAGCAGCCCGCTGCCGGGACAGGGGCATAGCTATAGCAATCAGCCCCAGCATTTT.

This clone was seen only a few times. The chain carries TRBV21-1 and TRBJ2-7; TRBD1, as called in the table, went unchecked against the DNA. TRBV21-1 is a documented pseudogene. This CDR3 comprises 14 residues. The CDR3 DNA sequence: TGTGCCAGCAGCAAATGGCTCAGCTCCTACGAGCAGTACGTC. Encoded protein: CASSKWLSSYEQYV.

V and J are TRBV7-3 and TRBJ2-1, with 11 bases fitting TRBD2. Germline CDR1 SGHTA, CDR2 FQGTGA. V shed 4 bases, J shed 7 bases, and the junction held 15 bases outside the gene matches. The CDR3 length is 18 residues. CDR3 residues: CASSSTGLAGGTGNEQFF. As DNA, the CDR3 is TGTGCCAGCAGCTCGACTGGTCTAGCGGGGGGCACCGGGAATGAGCAGTTCTTC.

V is TRBV9 and J is TRBJ2-1; TRBD2 aligns across 8 bases. V was pared by 0 bases and J by 4 bases, with 3 bases of the junction left unmatched. In germline, CDR1 is SGDLS, CDR2 YYNGEE. CDR3 size: 15 residues. The chain's CDR3 is CASSVDAGGYNEQFF. The CDR3 nucleotides read TGTGCCAGCAGCGTAGATGCGGGAGGATACAATGAGCAGTTCTTC.

The J gene is TRBJ1-2, the V gene TRBV19; D ambiguous. With 1 base removed from V and 4 bases from J, the gap between germline ends came to 13 bases. There are 15 residues in the CDR3. CDR1 is LNHDA, CDR2 SQIVND, per germline (reference sequence). The CDR3 region has the DNA TGTGCCAGTAGTATAGTTGCTCGGGAAAGCTATGGCTACACCTTC. This translates into CASSIVARESYGYTF.

The table lists this clone with a count of one. The gene calls are TRBV5-6 and TRBJ1-6; D possibly corresponds to TRBD1 (6 bases). This CDR3 has 16 residues. V was clipped by 2 bases and J by 0 bases, with 9 bases between them. Germline CDR1 and CDR2: SGHDT and YYEEEE. The CDR3 spells CASSFDRSSYNSPLHF. The CDR3 DNA reads as TGTGCCAGCAGCTTCGACAGGAGCTCCTATAATTCACCCCTCCACTTT.

The chain is built from TRBV25-1 and TRBJ2-1; 12 bases line up with TRBD2. This CDR3 has 17 amino acids. V shed 3 bases, J shed 4 bases, and the junction held 7 bases outside the gene matches. The germline V gene encodes CDR1 MGHDK and CDR2 SYGVNS. The CDR3 nucleotides are TGTGCCAGCAGTGATTACGCCGGGACTAGCGGGTACAATGAGCAGTTCTTC. Protein sequence: CASSDYAGTSGYNEQFF.

Here the CDR3 reads CASRVGQRGYTF. CDR3 sequence (DNA): TGTGCCAGCCGGGTCGGACAGCGAGGCTACACCTTC. The V and J genes are TRBV6-5 and TRBJ1-2; possible D gene TRBD1, 6 bases. In germline, CDR1 is MNHEY, CDR2 SVGAGI. V lost 8 bases and J lost 8, with 15 bases in between. There are 12 residues in the CDR3.

The J gene is TRBJ1-5, the V gene TRBV9, with 7 bases identical to TRBD1. Trimming cost V 4 bases and J 6 bases; bases outside gene matches: 7. CDR3 size: 14 residues. Germline CDR1 and CDR2: SGDLS and YYNGEE. CDR3 coding DNA: TGTGCCAGCAGCCAGACAGGGATGCCTCAGCCCCAGCATTTT. Translating gives CASSQTGMPQPQHF. The variable domain in full, completed from reference TRBV9 and TRBJ1-5, reads DSGVTQTPKHLITATGQRVTLRCSPRSGDLSVYWYQQSLDQGLQFLIQYYNGEERAKGNILERFSAQQFPDLHSELNLSSLELGDSALYFCASSQTGMPQPQHFGDGTRLSIL.

In this sample, this clone turned up once. V is TRBV28 and J is TRBJ1-2, with 7 bases identical to TRBD1. Per the germline V gene, CDR1 is MDHEN and CDR2 is SYDVKM. The CDR3 sequence is 13 residues long. The V gene end was trimmed by 3 bases and the J gene end by 5 bases; junction bases not matched to a gene: 3. CDR3 loop: CASSLGRGYGYTF. DNA for the CDR3: TGTGCCAGCAGTTTGGGCAGGGGGTATGGCTACACCTTC.

The chain combines TRBV11-3 with TRBJ2-1; D gene uncertain. This CDR3 comprises 17 residues. CDR1 and CDR2 (germline): SGHNT, YENEEA. Between the trimmed V and J ends, which lost 1 base and 2 bases, there was a span of 15 bases. Written as DNA, the CDR3 is TGTGCCAGCAGCTTAGGTCCTCTACGTTTCACCTACAATGAGCAGTTCTTC. Amino acid sequence: CASSLGPLRFTYNEQFF.

This clone was seen a single time. Here the CDR3 DNA reads TGTGCCAGCAGTTCCCCGGGGAGGCGGGGCACAGATACGCAGTATTTT. It encodes CASSSPGRRGTDTQYF. V usage is TRBV6-5 and J usage is TRBJ2-3; possible D gene TRBD2, 6 bases. This CDR3 spans 16 amino acids. In germline, CDR1 is MNHEY, CDR2 SVGAGI. The germline V and J ends were trimmed by 4 bases and 1 base, with 15 bases remaining between them.

The V call is TRBV18, the J call TRBJ1-5; D possibly corresponds to TRBD1 (5 bases). The CDR3 runs 13 residues. The germline CDR1 and CDR2 sequences are KGHSH and LQKENI. The germline V and J ends were trimmed by 4 bases and 4 bases, with 8 bases remaining between them. CDR3 amino acids: CASSQTENQPQHF. In DNA form, the CDR3 reads TGTGCCAGCTCACAGACAGAAAATCAGCCCCAGCATTTT.

This chain links TRBV5-6 with TRBJ2-5, with 10 bases fitting TRBD2. CDR3 length: 15 residues. Germline V lookup: CDR1 SGHDT, CDR2 YYEEEE. V shed 0 bases, J shed 5 bases, and the junction held 4 bases outside the gene matches. The CDR3 protein is CASSLVAGGTETQYF. The CDR3 coding sequence is TGTGCCAGCAGCTTGGTAGCGGGAGGTACGGAGACCCAGTACTTC.

The rearrangement uses TRBV29-1 and TRBJ1-1; 8 bases agree with TRBD1. Germline lookup yields CDR1 SQVTM and CDR2 ANQGSEA. V gave up 6 bases and J gave up 10 bases; unmatched junction bases: 13. The CDR3 contains 13 residues. In nucleotides, the CDR3 is TGCAGCGTCCCCGACAGGGGTGGGGAACGAGCTTTCTTT. Translation gives CSVPDRGGERAFF. The full variable domain, with the rest looked up from reference TRBV29-1 and TRBJ1-1, is SAVISQKPSRDICQRGTSLTIQCQVDSQVTMMFWYRQQPGQSLTLIATANQGSEATYESGFVIDKFPISRPNLTFSTLTVSNMSPEDSSIYLCSVPDRGGERAFFGQGTRLTVV.

The chain combines TRBV5-1 with TRBJ2-5; perhaps TRBD2 as D (6 bases). Germline-derived CDR1 and CDR2 are SGHRS and YFSETQ. The CDR3 runs to 14 residues. V shed 2 bases and J shed 0 bases, with 8 bases lying between them. The CDR3 nucleotides are TGCGCCAGCAGCTTTGGAGGGAACCAAGAGACCCAGTACTTC. Translating it yields CASSFGGNQETQYF.

The chain carries TRBV10-2 and TRBJ1-3; D is uncertain. The V end was cut by 6 bases, the J end by 1 base, with 13 bases between. CDR3 size: 15 residues. CDR1 is WSHSY and CDR2 is SAAADI in the germline V gene. The CDR3 sequence is CASRIFEGSGNTIYF. The CDR3 DNA is TGCGCCAGCAGGATATTTGAGGGTTCTGGAAACACCATATATTTT.

The V call is TRBV5-4, the J call TRBJ1-2; 9 nucleotides agree with TRBD1. This CDR3 is built from 15 residues. Germline V gene sequence: CDR1 SGHNT, CDR2 YYREEE (reference sequence). With V trimmed by 4 bases and J by 4 bases, 8 bases remained unmatched. The CDR3 reads CASSQGQGGSYGYTF. CDR3 DNA sequence: TGTGCCAGCAGCCAGGGACAGGGAGGGAGCTATGGCTACACCTTC.

This rearrangement joins TRBV7-9 to TRBJ1-3; the D gene is possibly TRBD1 (6 bases). The CDR3 contains 16 residues. Germline V gene sequence: CDR1 SEHNR, CDR2 FQNEAQ (reference sequence). V was trimmed by 10 bases and J by 0 bases, leaving 19 bases between them. This CDR3 reads CAITRGGVSSGNTIYF. DNA of the CDR3: TGTGCCATCACACGGGGGGGCGTAAGCTCTGGAAACACCATATATTTT.

This chain links TRBV19 with TRBJ2-7; 11 nucleotides align to TRBD2. This CDR3 is built from 15 residues. V was clipped by 3 bases and J by 1 base; unmatched bases: 2. The V gene's germline CDR1 is LNHDA and CDR2 SQIVND (reference sequence). CDR3 loop: CASSMGLADSYEQYF. The CDR3 region has the DNA TGTGCCAGTAGTATGGGACTAGCGGATTCCTACGAGCAGTACTTC.

The V call is TRBV6-6, the J call TRBJ2-7, with D perhaps matching TRBD1 (6 bases). The CDR3 consists of 14 residues. Germline lookup yields CDR1 MNHNY and CDR2 SVGAGI (reference sequence). Trimming pared 6 bases from V and 2 bases from J, leaving 14 bases between. The CDR3 DNA sequence: TGTGCCAGCAGCCGCCGGGACACCGCCTACGAGCAGTACTTC. The encoded protein is CASSRRDTAYEQYF.

The chain uses TRBV12-5 and TRBJ1-1; no clear D gene. Germline CDR1 and CDR2: LGHNT and FRNRAP. V dropped 2 bases and J dropped 0 bases, with 7 bases sitting between them. The CDR3 has 14 residues. In nucleotides, the CDR3 is TGTGCTAGTGGTTTGCGGGGTGTGAACACTGAAGCTTTCTTT. Its protein is CASGLRGVNTEAFF.

The chain joins TRBV10-3 to TRBJ1-1, with 7 bases aligning to TRBD1. Germline CDR1 is ENHRY and CDR2 is SYGVKD. J lost 3 bases, V lost 6 bases, and 7 bases had no gene match. The CDR3 contains 14 residues. The CDR3 spells CAISKGASDTEAFF. Here the CDR3 DNA reads TGTGCCATCAGCAAGGGGGCCTCGGACACTGAAGCTTTCTTT.